The 20 T cell receptor beta chains below were found in one sample sequenced in a study of OX40 agonist ivuxolimab in advanced cancers. Library generation was performed with the immunoSEQ multiplex PCR assay. Entries here come from immuneACCESS through TCRdb and include only in-frame sequences with V and J called. Some clones fail to appear in such tables; in the studies checked, an unresolved V gene covers under half of the shortfall, and the cause of the remainder is unknown. The sample table holds about 59,000 clones, of which roughly 84% were seen once. Around 30% of the sample goes to the ten largest clones. This specimen was CD4+ or CD8+ T cells sorted from blood, taken in a trial of the OX40 agonist ivuxolimab. Receptor source: an adult with an advanced solid tumor such as melanoma, head and neck, liver or kidney cancer.

V gene TRBV28 combines with J gene TRBJ2-7, with no clear D. Germline V gene data show CDR1 as MDHEN and CDR2 as SYDVKM. V lost 4 bases to trimming and J lost 0 bases, with 1 base between them. The CDR3 runs to 11 residues. The CDR3 is CASSSSYEQYF. CDR3 DNA sequence: TGTGCCAGCAGTTCCTCCTACGAGCAGTACTTC.

The chain's CDR3 is CASSPPGTGDYEQYF. In nucleotides, the CDR3 is TGTGCCAGCTCACCACCCGGGACAGGGGATTACGAGCAGTACTTC. The chain couples TRBV18 to TRBJ2-7; TRBD1 matches 10 bases. From germline, CDR1 is KGHSH and CDR2 LQKENI. V gave up 0 bases and J gave up 4 bases; unmatched junction bases: 3. The length of the CDR3 is 15 residues.

The CDR3 bases are TGCAGCGCGACAGGGGGGAACTATGGCTACACCTTC. Encoded protein: CSATGGNYGYTF. The V and J genes are TRBV29-1 and TRBJ1-2, with 9 bases that match TRBD1. This CDR3 is built from 12 residues. Germline CDR1 and CDR2: SQVTM and ANQGSEA. Unmatched junction bases numbered 2, after V lost 7 bases and J lost 2 bases.

J is TRBJ1-3 and V is TRBV18; no clear D gene. Trimming took 3 bases from V and 4 from J, leaving 7 bases between them. Germline V lookup: CDR1 KGHSH, CDR2 LQKENI. The CDR3 runs to 13 residues. The CDR3, as DNA: TGTGCCAGCTCACCGGGCGACGGAAACACCATATATTTT. Translated, it gives CASSPGDGNTIYF.

The rearrangement uses TRBV18 and TRBJ1-6; D not resolved. CDR3 length: 14 amino acids. Germline CDR1 KGHSH, CDR2 LQKENI. Between the trimmed V and J ends, which lost 4 bases and 5 bases, there was a span of 9 bases. Written as DNA, the CDR3 is TGTGCCAGCTCACGCGAAACCAATAATTCACCCCTCCACTTT. It encodes CASSRETNNSPLHF.

This clone is a singleton in its sample. The chain joins TRBV11-2 to TRBJ2-1; 9 bases are shared with TRBD2. CDR1 is SGHAT, CDR2 FQNNGV, per germline. V gave up 1 base and J gave up 4 bases; unmatched junction bases: 5. The CDR3 extends over 16 amino acids. CDR3 DNA: TGTGCCAGCAGCTTAGGGCCAGCGGGGGGATACAATGAGCAGTTCTTC. Its protein product is CASSLGPAGGYNEQFF. Complete variable domain (other parts from reference TRBV11-2 and TRBJ2-1): EAGVAQSPRYKIIEKRQSVAFWCNPISGHATLYWYQQILGQGPKLLIQFQNNGVVDDSQLPKDRFSAERLKGVDSTLKIQPAKLEDSAVYLCASSLGPAGGYNEQFFGPGTRLTVL.

The chain joins TRBV2 to TRBJ2-5; 12 nucleotides line up with TRBD2. Germline CDR1 SNHLY, CDR2 FYNNEI. J was trimmed by 5 bases and V by 6 bases; bases with no gene match: 10. This CDR3 is 16 amino acids long. The CDR3 sequence: CASRRASGGAYETQYF. CDR3 coding DNA: TGTGCCAGCAGGAGGGCTAGCGGGGGGGCCTATGAGACCCAGTACTTC.

The V call is TRBV7-2, the J call TRBJ2-7, with D possibly being TRBD1 (5 bases). In germline, CDR1 is SGHTA, CDR2 FQGNSA. This CDR3 is built from 14 residues. V was trimmed by 5 bases and J by 7 bases, leaving 18 bases between them. This chain's CDR3 is CASSLDILRQEQYF. CDR3 DNA: TGTGCCAGCAGCCTAGACATTCTCCGACAGGAGCAGTACTTC.

This clone came up a few times. The J gene is TRBJ1-3, the V gene TRBV5-6; no clear D gene. With 4 bases removed from V and 2 bases from J, the gap between germline ends came to 22 bases. The V gene's germline CDR1 is SGHDT and CDR2 YYEEEE. The CDR3 has 18 residues. DNA of the CDR3: TGTGCCAGCAGCCACAAAAACCGCGTCTCCCGGGCTGGAAACACCATATATTTT. Its translation is CASSHKNRVSRAGNTIYF.

The V gene is TRBV6-1, the J gene TRBJ1-1, with D tentatively TRBD1 (5 bases). The length of the CDR3 is 15 residues. The germline V and J ends were trimmed by 7 bases and 2 bases, with 17 bases remaining between them. CDR1 and CDR2 (germline): MNHNS, SASEGT. The CDR3 region is CASTELLTGNTEAFF. Written as DNA, the CDR3 is TGTGCCAGCACAGAACTCCTAACAGGTAACACTGAAGCTTTCTTT.

This clone was recorded once. The chain has TRBV30 and TRBJ2-1, with TRBD2 matching 11 bases. The CDR3 is made up of 17 amino acids. Trimming at V came to 0 bases and at J to 7 bases, leaving 11 bases not matched to a gene. Germline CDR1 reads GTSNPN; CDR2 reads SVGIG (reference sequence). The CDR3 sequence: CAWSVVLAGGPRNEQFF. CDR3 bases: TGTGCCTGGAGTGTAGTCTTAGCGGGGGGGCCTAGAAATGAGCAGTTCTTC.

The chain uses TRBV7-2 and TRBJ2-3, with unresolved D. This CDR3 has 13 residues. Trimming pared 4 bases from V and 5 bases from J, leaving 10 bases between. The germline CDR1 and CDR2 sequences are SGHTA and FQGNSA. The CDR3 spells CASSSNVGDTQYF. The CDR3 DNA follows: TGTGCCAGCAGCTCAAACGTGGGAGATACGCAGTATTTT.

The rearrangement uses TRBV6-5 and TRBJ2-1; 7 bases fit TRBD2. Trimming removed 4 bases from V and 2 bases from J; junction bases left unmatched: 5. The CDR3 sequence is 15 residues long. CDR1 is MNHEY and CDR2 is SVGAGI in the germline V gene. CDR3 nucleotide sequence: TGTGCCAGCAGTTCAACTAGCGAACCCTACAATGAGCAGTTCTTC. Protein: CASSSTSEPYNEQFF.

The CDR3 region has the DNA TGTGCCAGCAGCTTAGTTTCTAGAACCGGGGAGCTGTTTTTT. As protein: CASSLVSRTGELFF. The chain uses TRBV11-2 and TRBJ2-2, with D uncertain. CDR3 length: 14 amino acids. CDR1 SGHAT and CDR2 FQNNGV come from the germline V gene. V gave up 1 base and J gave up 5 bases, with 8 bases separating them.

This clone has only a few counts. The chain links TRBV10-2 to TRBJ2-7; D is unclear. The CDR3 spans 11 residues. Trimming took 0 bases from V and 6 from J, leaving 3 bases between them. CDR1 and CDR2 from the germline V gene are WSHSY and SAAADI. The CDR3 loop is CASSESGEQYF. CDR3 bases: TGCGCCAGCAGTGAGTCGGGCGAGCAGTACTTC.

CDR3 nucleotides: TGTGCCAGCAGCTTAGGTGGGACAGGGAGGGGCTACACCTTC. Its protein product is CASSLGGTGRGYTF. The V and J genes are TRBV7-2 and TRBJ1-2, with TRBD1 identical over 9 bases. Germline-derived CDR1 and CDR2 are SGHTA and FQGNSA. With V trimmed by 1 base and J by 8 bases, 5 bases remained unmatched. This CDR3 comprises 14 residues.

V is TRBV28 and J is TRBJ1-2; D not resolved. CDR1 and CDR2 from the germline V gene are MDHEN and SYDVKM. Trimming stripped 4 bases from V and 2 bases from J, with 11 bases between. This CDR3 contains 14 residues. The CDR3 DNA sequence: TGTGCCAGCAGTTCTACGCCATTAAACTATGGCTACACCTTC. Its translation is CASSSTPLNYGYTF.

The chain has TRBV10-1 and TRBJ2-3; D unresolved. The CDR3 runs 13 residues. Trimming shortened V by 1 base and J by 3 bases, and 5 bases separated the two germline ends. CDR1 is WNHNN, CDR2 SYGVQD, per germline (reference sequence). The CDR3 coding sequence is TGCGCCAGCAGTGAGTGGGTAACAGATACGCAGTATTTT. Protein: CASSEWVTDTQYF.

The DNA of the CDR3 is TGTGCCAGCAGCCAAGACTGGAACAAGGACGAGCAGTACTTC. Translated, it gives CASSQDWNKDEQYF. V is TRBV4-2 and J is TRBJ2-7; D ambiguous. Trimming took off 0 bases at V and 5 bases at J, with 11 bases between the two ends. The CDR3 consists of 14 residues. Germline CDR1 reads LGHNA; CDR2 reads YNFKEQ.

The chain carries TRBV4-2 and TRBJ2-5; 7 positions match TRBD2. The CDR3 length is 16 residues. Trimming at V came to 0 bases and at J to 5 bases, leaving 9 bases not matched to a gene. CDR1 is LGHNA and CDR2 is YNFKEQ in the germline V gene. The CDR3: CASSQDRGAGKETQYF. The CDR3 DNA is TGTGCCAGCAGCCAAGATCGGGGAGCGGGAAAGGAGACCCAGTACTTC.